The 15 T cell receptor beta chains in this list originate from one sample, sequenced in a study of CD8 T cells in ankylosing spondylitis. One entry per CDR3 protein results from TCRdb running MiXCR on the 5' RACE reads. The sample has around 130,000 distinct CDR3 sequences; around 7% are singletons. Sequenced: blood, either unsorted or a sorted T cell fraction (not recorded which). These receptor sequences come from a male donor with ankylosing spondylitis or in good health (not recorded which).

This clonotype was counted many times. The rearrangement joins TRBV12-5 to TRBJ2-1, with 11 bases identical to TRBD1. V lost 1 base and J lost 3; bases outside the gene matches: 5. Germline-derived CDR1 and CDR2 are LGHNT and FRNRAP. The CDR3 is 17 amino acids. The chain's CDR3 is CASGLGADRGLYNEQFF. Written as DNA, the CDR3 is TGTGCTAGTGGTTTGGGCGCGGACAGGGGGCTCTACAATGAGCAGTTCTTC. Supplemented by reference TRBV12-5 and TRBJ2-1, the full variable domain reads DARVTQTPRHKVTEMGQEVTMRCQPILGHNTVFWYRQTMMQGLELLAYFRNRAPLDDSGMPKDRFSAEMPDATLATLKIQPSEPRDSAVYFCASGLGADRGLYNEQFFGPGTRLTVL.

This clonotype was found many times. The chain recombines TRBV7-8 with TRBJ1-1, with unresolved D. V was pared by 3 bases and J by 2 bases, with 10 bases between. This CDR3 region has 14 residues. CDR1 is SGHVS and CDR2 is FQNEAQ in the germline V gene. CDR3 in DNA: TGTGCCAGCAGCTTCCGCCCTGGTAACACTGAAGCTTTCTTT. Encoded protein: CASSFRPGNTEAFF.

This clonotype was seen repeatedly, ten times or more. This chain joins TRBV9 and TRBJ2-5; D perhaps matches TRBD2 (6 bases). Germline CDR1 is SGDLS and CDR2 is YYNGEE. The CDR3 covers 16 residues. The V gene lost 2 bases and the J gene lost 2 bases, with 16 bases spanning the gap. CDR3 nucleotides: TGTGCCAGCAGCGTTTTGGCGGGGCCTCTTCAAGAGACCCAGTACTTC. Amino acid sequence: CASSVLAGPLQETQYF. Drawing the rest from reference TRBV9 and TRBJ2-5, the complete variable domain is DSGVTQTPKHLITATGQRVTLRCSPRSGDLSVYWYQQSLDQGLQFLIQYYNGEERAKGNILERFSAQQFPDLHSELNLSSLELGDSALYFCASSVLAGPLQETQYFGPGTRLLVL.

This clonotype has ten or more counts. The chain couples TRBV6-1 to TRBJ2-6; D is perhaps TRBD1 (6 bases). The V gene lost 5 bases and the J gene lost 1 base, with 15 bases spanning the gap. Germline V gene sequence: CDR1 MNHNS, CDR2 SASEGT. This CDR3 is 17 amino acids long. CDR3 DNA sequence: TGTGCCAGCAGTCCGACAGGACTGGGATCTGGGGCCAACGTCCTGACTTTC. Protein product: CASSPTGLGSGANVLTF.

This clonotype was picked up a small number of times. This sequence joins TRBV3-1 and TRBJ1-5; TRBD1 might be the D (5 bases). The CDR3 sequence is 14 residues long. Per the germline V gene, CDR1 is LGHDT and CDR2 is YNNKEL (reference sequence). V was shortened by 7 bases and J by 1 base, with 11 bases between the two germline ends. The chain's CDR3 is CASNPGVSNQPQHF. The CDR3 DNA reads TGTGCCAGCAACCCGGGGGTGAGCAATCAGCCCCAGCATTTT.

In its sample, this clonotype was seen many times. The rearrangement uses TRBV5-1 and TRBJ1-2; D is unresolved. Deletions cut 1 base from V and 4 bases from J, with 11 bases between. Germline-derived CDR1 and CDR2 are SGHRS and YFSETQ. The CDR3 sequence is 14 residues long. The chain's CDR3 is CASSLNRRTYGYTF. CDR3 DNA: TGCGCCAGCAGCTTGAATCGCCGAACCTATGGCTACACCTTC.

With regard to this clonotype: This may be a read error: a much more frequent sequence differs by one nucleotide. This chain connects TRBV3-1 to TRBJ2-7; TRBD2 agrees at 11 bases. The length of the CDR3 is 17 residues. The germline V gene has CDR1 LGHDT and CDR2 YNNKEL (reference sequence). The CDR3 sequence is CACSQELAGGPSSKQYF. The DNA for the CDR3 is TGTGCCTGCAGCCAAGAATTAGCGGGAGGGCCTAGTTCTAAGCAGTACTTC.

This clonotype has ten or more counts. This CDR3 reads CASSFRDPGSDEQFF. The DNA of the CDR3 is TGCGCCAGCAGCTTCCGGGACCCGGGGAGCGATGAGCAGTTCTTC. V gene TRBV5-1 combines with J gene TRBJ2-1; D assignment may be TRBD1 or TRBD2 (5 bases each). The V and J ends lost 2 bases and 8 bases respectively, with 17 bases between them. Germline V gene data show CDR1 as SGHRS and CDR2 as YFSETQ. This CDR3 is built from 15 residues.

In its sample, this clonotype ranks as large. The chain joins TRBV7-9 to TRBJ2-5; 7 bases map to TRBD1. Per germline, CDR1 SEHNR and CDR2 FQNEAQ (reference sequence). Losses at the gene ends were 5 bases for V and 3 bases for J; bases not matched to a gene: 15. This CDR3 has 17 amino acids. CDR3 protein: CASSLRPGQEIEETQYF. In DNA, the CDR3 is TGTGCCAGCAGCCTTCGCCCCGGACAGGAGATTGAAGAGACCCAGTACTTC.

This clonotype has just one count. The junction departs from the called germline gene at one end, perhaps through a read error. V and J are TRBV20-1 and TRBJ1-2; possible D gene TRBD1, 5 bases. Germline V gene sequence: CDR1 DFQATT, CDR2 SNEGSKA (reference sequence). The length of the CDR3 is 17 residues. The CDR3, as DNA: TGCAGTGCTAGAGATCTTGAGGGAACAGGCGCATCTTATGGCTACCCCTTC. Amino acid sequence: CSARDLEGTGASYGYPF.

This clonotype was seen ten or more times. The chain couples TRBV20-1 to TRBJ2-2; TRBD2 matches at 7 bases. Germline CDR1 is DFQATT and CDR2 is SNEGSKA (reference sequence). The length of the CDR3 is 14 residues. The V gene end was trimmed by 3 bases and the J gene end by 1 base; junction bases not matched to a gene: 2. This CDR3 is CSARAGVNTGELFF. As DNA, the CDR3 is TGCAGTGCTAGGGCGGGAGTGAACACCGGGGAGCTGTTTTTT.

With regard to this clonotype: No conserved phenylalanine or tryptophan ends this CDR3, so it is likely a read error. The chain recombines TRBV5-1 with TRBJ2-3; D is possibly TRBD1 or TRBD2 (5 bases each). Germline values: CDR1 SGHRS, CDR2 YFSETQ. The CDR3 sequence is 13 residues long. The V gene lost 4 bases and the J gene lost 2 bases, with 8 bases spanning the gap. CDR3 loop: CASSAGTTDTQYS. Written as DNA, the CDR3 is TGCGCCAGCAGCGCCGGGACCACAGATACGCAGTATTCT.

There are many counts of this clonotype. The rearrangement links TRBV5-1 to TRBJ2-5; 14 nucleotides line up with TRBD2. The V segment lost 4 bases and the J segment 4 bases; nucleotides outside the gene matches: 15. The germline gives CDR1 SGHRS, CDR2 YFSETQ. This CDR3 region has 19 residues. The CDR3 sequence is CASSPRVPGLAGAGETQYF. The CDR3, as DNA: TGCGCCAGCAGCCCCAGGGTGCCGGGACTAGCGGGAGCGGGAGAGACCCAGTACTTC.

This clonotype was found many times. The genes are TRBV28 and TRBJ2-3, with a possible D match to TRBD2 (5 bases). Deletions cut 4 bases from V and 2 bases from J, with 13 bases between. The germline V gene has CDR1 MDHEN and CDR2 SYDVKM. The CDR3 is 15 amino acids. As DNA, the CDR3 is TGTGCCAGCAGTTCCTCAGCGGAGCCCACAGATACGCAGTATTTT. It encodes CASSSSAEPTDTQYF.

This clonotype was seen repeatedly, ten times or more. V usage is TRBV20-1 and J usage is TRBJ2-1, with a tentative D call TRBD2 (6 bases). This CDR3 has 16 residues. The V end lost 3 bases, the J end lost 8 bases, and 23 bases lay between the germline ends. CDR1 and CDR2 from the germline V gene are DFQATT and SNEGSKA (reference sequence). The CDR3 sequence is CSASLLAGGGKDEQFF. As DNA, the CDR3 is TGCAGTGCTAGTCTGTTAGCCGGGGGTGGGAAAGATGAGCAGTTCTTC.